These T cell receptor beta chains were read from a single sample in a study of control samples from healthy donors and cancer patients. The data were produced by immunoSEQ multiplex PCR, yet TCRdb's version contains in-frame clones alone and is incomplete. The data show 75,000 to 95,000 clones, roughly 91% seen once. The sequencing sample was made of PBMCs. These TCRs come from a woman aged 45 to 65 with colorectal cancer. The CDR3 runs from the conserved cysteine through the conserved F or W. D genes are given only for firm matches. Not every row has a clone size; where given, it reads once, few, many or a size class.

cdr3_nt | cdr3_aa | d_call | v_call | clone_size | j_call
TGTGCCAGCAGTTACAAGGGGGGAGGTGAAAAACTGTTTTTT | CASSYKGGGEKLFF | NA | TRBV6-5 | NA | TRBJ1-4
TGTGCCAGTAGTTTGTGGGCCCAGGACACAGATACGCAGTATTTT | CASSLWAQDTDTQYF | NA | TRBV19 | NA | TRBJ2-3
TGTGCCAGCAGCCGCCCTAGTGGAGGAACGGAGTACCAAGAGACCCAGTACTTC | CASSRPSGGTEYQETQYF | NA | TRBV21-1 | NA | TRBJ2-5
TGTGCCAGCAGCTGGGGGACAGGGGGTAATTCACCCCTCCACTTT | CASSWGTGGNSPLHF | TRBD1 | TRBV5-6 | few | TRBJ1-6
TGTGCCAGCAAATTAGCGGGGGAAGCTTTCTTT | CASKLAGEAFF | NA | TRBV12-3/TRBV12-4 | NA | TRBJ1-1
TGTGCCAGCAGCACGGGACTGAAGTATGGCTACACCTTC | CASSTGLKYGYTF | NA | TRBV21-1 | NA | TRBJ1-2
TGTGCCAGCAGTCCGGGACTAGCGGGGGGGGGCACAGATACGCAGTATTTT | CASSPGLAGGGTDTQYF | TRBD2 | TRBV2 | once | TRBJ2-3
TGTGCCAGCACCACCGGACAGCTCGATGGCTACACCTTC | CASTTGQLDGYTF | NA | TRBV6-5 | NA | TRBJ1-2
TGCGCCAGCAGCCAAGGTGCAGGTCTTGGAAACACCATATATTTT | CASSQGAGLGNTIYF | NA | TRBV4-3 | NA | TRBJ1-3
TGTGCCAGCAGCTTGGTTGGGGCCGGGAATCAGCCCCAGCATTTT | CASSLVGAGNQPQHF | NA | TRBV5-8 | once | TRBJ1-5
TGTGCCAGCAGCCGACAGGGGAACACTGAAGCTTTCTTT | CASSRQGNTEAFF | TRBD1 | TRBV6-5 | NA | TRBJ1-1
TGCGCCAGCAGTGAATCGCGAGGGACTGGGGCCAACGTCCTGACTTTC | CASSESRGTGANVLTF | NA | TRBV10-1 | NA | TRBJ2-6
TGTGCCAGCAGCCCCCCCGGTTTGGGGGGGCGGCGTACGCAGTATTTT | CASSPPGLGGRRTQYF | NA | TRBV9 | NA | TRBJ2-3
TGCGCCAGCAGCGACAAGCGGGGGGGCGGCAACACCGGGGAGCTGTTTTTT | CASSDKRGGGNTGELFF | TRBD2 | TRBV5-1 | once | TRBJ2-2
TGTGCCAGCAGCTTAGGCGGGGGACGAACCGGGGAGCTGTTTTTT | CASSLGGGRTGELFF | TRBD2 | TRBV11-3 | NA | TRBJ2-2
TGTGCCAGCTCGCCAGGGACATTCGAGACCCAGTACTTC | CASSPGTFETQYF | NA | TRBV18 | NA | TRBJ2-5
TGTGCCAGTAGTATCGCGGGGGGTCGGAACACTGAAGCTTTCTTT | CASSIAGGRNTEAFF | NA | TRBV19 | NA | TRBJ1-1
TGTGCCAGCAGCCAAGAAGGTACAGGTAAAACGGAGACCCAGTACTTC | CASSQEGTGKTETQYF | NA | TRBV3-1/TRBV3-2 | NA | TRBJ2-5
TGTGCCTGGAAGGGGACAAGAAACACCGGGGAGCTGTTTTTT | CAWKGTRNTGELFF | NA | TRBV30 | NA | TRBJ2-2
TGTGCCAGCAACACGCCGGCGGCTAATGAAAAACTGTTTTTT | CASNTPAANEKLFF | NA | TRBV28 | NA | TRBJ1-4
TGTGCCACCTCAGGGCTGGGGGCCTATGGCTACACCTTC | CATSGLGAYGYTF | NA | TRBV10-3 | NA | TRBJ1-2
TGTGCCAGCAGTGAGGCGGGGAGAGAGACCCAGTACTTC | CASSEAGRETQYF | NA | TRBV25-1 | once | TRBJ2-5
TGTGCCAGCAGCGTCTCGACAGCTTTCTTT | CASSVSTAFF | NA | TRBV7-9 | NA | TRBJ1-1
TGTGCCAGCAGGGCAAACAGGGCGGGGACAGATACGCAGTATTTT | CASRANRAGTDTQYF | NA | TRBV6-5 | NA | TRBJ2-3
TGTGCGGGGGGCAGGGAGGGTGAAAAACTGTTTTTT | CAGGREGEKLFF | NA | TRBV30 | NA | TRBJ1-4
TGTGCCAGTAGTATGAGACAGGGAGCCGCAACTGAAGCTTTCTTT | CASSMRQGAATEAFF | TRBD1 | TRBV19 | NA | TRBJ1-1
TGTGCCAGCAGCGCCCGACTAGCGGGGGGAGAGACCCAGTACTTC | CASSARLAGGETQYF | TRBD2 | TRBV5-4 | NA | TRBJ2-5
TGCGCCAGCAGTCCGGACAAGTTGTATGGCTACACCTTC | CASSPDKLYGYTF | NA | TRBV5-1 | few | TRBJ1-2
TGTGCCAGCAGCTTAGTTTCTGGGGCCAACGTCCTGACTTTC | CASSLVSGANVLTF | NA | TRBV11-1 | NA | TRBJ2-6
TGTGCCTCCACTGAGGGGGCCTCCTATGGCTACACCTTC | CASTEGASYGYTF | TRBD1 | TRBV28 | NA | TRBJ1-2
TGTGCCAGCTCACCACTTCAGGGGGAGAATTCACCCCTCCACTTT | CASSPLQGENSPLHF | TRBD1 | TRBV18 | NA | TRBJ1-6
TGTGCCAGCAGCGGACAGGGAGTCTCCAATGAGCAGTTCTTC | CASSGQGVSNEQFF | TRBD1 | TRBV5-6 | NA | TRBJ2-1
TGTGCCTGGAGTCACGGGGGAAGCTCTGGAAACACCATATATTTT | CAWSHGGSSGNTIYF | NA | TRBV30 | NA | TRBJ1-3
TGTGCCAGCAGTTACGGGCACGGGGATCAGCCCCAGCATTTT | CASSYGHGDQPQHF | NA | TRBV6-5 | NA | TRBJ1-5
TGTGCCAGCAGCTTAGGAGCAGGGAACGCCTATGGCTACACCTTC | CASSLGAGNAYGYTF | NA | TRBV7-2 | few | TRBJ1-2
TGTGCCAGCAGCCGAGGATGGGTTCGGCAGCTCACAGATACGCAGTATTTT | CASSRGWVRQLTDTQYF | NA | TRBV5-5 | NA | TRBJ2-3
TGTGCCAGTAGTATAAGGGGTTGGGTAGGCACCGGGGAGCTGTTTTTT | CASSIRGWVGTGELFF | NA | TRBV19 | NA | TRBJ2-2
TGTGCCAGCAGCCCCGCGGAGTTAGGTTATGGCTACACCTTC | CASSPAELGYGYTF | NA | TRBV5-5 | NA | TRBJ1-2
TGTGCCACCAGTGATGTAGCCGGGACAGGGGGCTGGAATGAGCAGTTCTTC | CATSDVAGTGGWNEQFF | TRBD1 | TRBV24-1 | NA | TRBJ2-1
TGTGCCAGCAGCATCGGACAGGGGGCCGCAGATACGCAGTATTTT | CASSIGQGAADTQYF | TRBD1 | TRBV5-4 | NA | TRBJ2-3
TGTGCCAGCAGCTTGGGACTAGCGGGGGCGAATGAGCAGTTCTTC | CASSLGLAGANEQFF | TRBD2 | TRBV5-6 | NA | TRBJ2-1
TGTGCCAGCAGCTTGGAATACACTGAAGCTTTCTTT | CASSLEYTEAFF | NA | TRBV5-6 | once | TRBJ1-1
TGTGCCAGCAGTCAACGCTCTGGGGCCAACGTCCTGACTTTC | CASSQRSGANVLTF | NA | TRBV7-9 | NA | TRBJ2-6
TGTGCCAGCAGTCAGTTACAGATGGTTCAGAGCACAGATACGCAGTATTTT | CASSQLQMVQSTDTQYF | NA | TRBV6-6 | NA | TRBJ2-3
TGTGCCAGCAGCCTCAATAAAACCGGGGAGCTGTTTTTT | CASSLNKTGELFF | NA | TRBV11-2 | NA | TRBJ2-2
TGTGCCAGCAGCTTAGGACAGGGCACCGGGGAGCTGTTTTTT | CASSLGQGTGELFF | TRBD1 | TRBV7-2 | NA | TRBJ2-2
TGCGCCAGCAGCTTGTTGGGCGAGGGATATGGCTACACCTTC | CASSLLGEGYGYTF | NA | TRBV5-1 | NA | TRBJ1-2
TGCGCCAGCAGCCAAGATCGACAGGGAGGCATTCAGTACTTC | CASSQDRQGGIQYF | NA | TRBV4-3 | NA | TRBJ2-4
TGTGCCAGTAGTGGTTCCGTGACAGGGGCCGGGGAGACCCAGTACTTC | CASSGSVTGAGETQYF | TRBD1 | TRBV19 | NA | TRBJ2-5